This is a list of T cell receptor beta chains from one sample in a study of beta chain features in type 1 diabetes. Clones were sequenced by immunoSEQ multiplex PCR, and TCRdb holds only the in-frame ones, with some missing. The sample holds over 200,000 clones; approximately 11% are singletons and the top ten take more than 0.015%. Specimen: naive CD4+ T cells from blood. These receptors were taken from a man aged 30 to 45 with type 1 diabetes. Each CDR3 is given with its conserved first and last residue. A D gene is named only where the DNA matches it firmly. Size is omitted from some rows. Given values are once, few, many or a class for expanded clones.

j_call	clone_size	d_call	v_call	cdr3_nt	cdr3_aa
TRBJ1-6	-	-	TRBV14	TGTGCCAGCAGCCAAGGGGAATACCGGGACACAGATAATTCACCCCTCCACTTT	CASSQGEYRDTDNSPLHF
TRBJ2-7	-	-	TRBV7-2	TGTGCCAGCAGCTCGACAGGTAGCTCCTACGAGCAGTACTTC	CASSSTGSSYEQYF
TRBJ2-7	-	-	TRBV10-2	TGCGCCAGCATGGGCACACCTTCCTACGAGCAGTACTTC	CASMGTPSYEQYF
TRBJ2-3	few	-	TRBV9	TGTGCCAGCAGCGTAGCGGTCGCCACCACAGATACGCAGTATTTT	CASSVAVATTDTQYF
TRBJ2-1	-	-	TRBV28	TGTGCCAGCAGCGGTGGGAGCTCCTACAATGAGCAGTTCTTC	CASSGGSSYNEQFF
TRBJ1-1	-	-	TRBV9	TGTGCCAGCAGCGTAGCTACAGGGTCATTGAACACTGAAGCTTTCTTT	CASSVATGSLNTEAFF
TRBJ1-2	-	TRBD1	TRBV19	TGTGCCAGTAGTATCGAGGGACAGGCGGCTCCTACCTTC	CASSIEGQAAPTF
TRBJ2-6	-	-	TRBV7-2	TGTGCCAGCAGCACGAGACGGAGCTCTGGGGCCAACGTCCTGACTTTC	CASSTRRSSGANVLTF
TRBJ2-1	few	-	TRBV15	TGTGCCACCAGCAGAGATCCGAGCGATGAGCAGTTCTTC	CATSRDPSDEQFF
TRBJ2-1	few	-	TRBV6-6	TGTGCCAGCAGTTACTCGGACGCGGGGTACAATGAGCAGTTCTTC	CASSYSDAGYNEQFF
TRBJ2-7	few	-	TRBV4-2	TGTGCCAGCAGCCAAGGACGCGGTTCCTACGAGCAGTACTTC	CASSQGRGSYEQYF
TRBJ2-7	few	-	TRBV7-9	TGTGCCAGCAGCTTAACTTCCTACGAGCAGTACTTC	CASSLTSYEQYF
TRBJ1-4	few	TRBD1	TRBV19	TGTGCCAGTAGTAATTCCGGGACAGCCACTGAAAAACTGTTTTTT	CASSNSGTATEKLFF
TRBJ2-1	-	TRBD2	TRBV7-3	TGTGCCAGCAGTCTAACGGGACTAGCGGGGTACAATGAGCAGTTCTTC	CASSLTGLAGYNEQFF
TRBJ2-3	few	TRBD1	TRBV7-7	TGTGCTAGCAGCCCGGGACAGGGGTCAGATACGCAGTATTTT	CASSPGQGSDTQYF
TRBJ2-1	-	TRBD2	TRBV6-5	TGTGCCAGCAAGACTAGCGGGTACTCCTACAATGAGCAGTTCTTC	CASKTSGYSYNEQFF
TRBJ1-2	-	-	TRBV7-3	TGTGCCAGCAGCTTATACCCCTCCGGAGGTCTAGGAGGCTACACCTTC	CASSLYPSGGLGGYTF
TRBJ2-2	-	-	TRBV6-4	TGTGCCAGCAGTCCGGAAGGGGATTCCGGGGAGCTGTTTTTT	CASSPEGDSGELFF
TRBJ2-2	-	TRBD2	TRBV7-9	TGTGCCAGCAGCCCAGCGGGGGGAAACACCGGGGAGCTGTTTTTT	CASSPAGGNTGELFF
TRBJ2-3	-	-	TRBV18	TGTGCCGGCCGAGGTCAGAGCACAGATACGCAGTATTTT	CAGRGQSTDTQYF
TRBJ2-7	-	TRBD1	TRBV9	TGTGCCAGCAGCGTAGGGACAGGAAGCTCCTACGAGCAGTACTTC	CASSVGTGSSYEQYF
TRBJ2-7	-	-	TRBV12-5	TGTGCTAGTGGTTCCGGCGGGACGGTGGCCTACGAGCAGTACTTC	CASGSGGTVAYEQYF
TRBJ2-7	-	TRBD1	TRBV6-5	TGTGCCAGCAAGCTGGACAGGGCCTACTTCGAGCAGTACTTC	CASKLDRAYFEQYF
TRBJ1-6	-	-	TRBV25-1	TGTGCCAGCAGTCTACAGGTTAATTCACCCCTCCACTTT	CASSLQVNSPLHF
TRBJ2-3	many	TRBD1	TRBV23-1	TGCGCCAGTCAAAGGGACAGGGGGAGGGATACGCAGTATTTT	CASQRDRGRDTQYF
TRBJ1-2	-	-	TRBV6-5	TGTGCCAGCAGTCGTCAGAATAACTATGGCTACACCTTC	CASSRQNNYGYTF
TRBJ1-2	-	TRBD1	TRBV7-2	TGTGCCAGCAGCTTATCCCGGACAGGGAACTATGGCTACACCTTC	CASSLSRTGNYGYTF
TRBJ2-7	-	TRBD1	TRBV29-1	TGCAGCGTTGAGCACAGGGGTGGTTACGAGCAGTACTTC	CSVEHRGGYEQYF
TRBJ2-7	-	-	TRBV4-3	TGCGCCAGCAGCCCCATAGCCGGATACGAGCAGTACTTC	CASSPIAGYEQYF
TRBJ1-4	few	-	TRBV7-9	TGTGCCAGCAGCTTCAGCAGGGTAACTAATGAAAAACTGTTTTTT	CASSFSRVTNEKLFF
TRBJ1-1	-	-	TRBV14	TGTGCCAGCAGCCTCGTGTTTGGGGCCAACACTGAAGCTTTCTTT	CASSLVFGANTEAFF
TRBJ2-2	-	-	TRBV7-9	TGTGCCAGCAGCTTCAGAGGCCCCGGGGAGCTGTTTTTT	CASSFRGPGELFF
TRBJ2-2	-	-	TRBV5-4	TGTGCCAGCAGCCTTCAACTGACCGGGGAGCTGTTTTTT	CASSLQLTGELFF
TRBJ1-3	-	TRBD1	TRBV7-9	TGTGCCAGCAGCAAGAGCTGGGCAGGGGGAGGAAACACCATATATTTT	CASSKSWAGGGNTIYF
TRBJ2-3	-	-	TRBV6-5	TGTGCCAGCAGTTACTCGGGGGCAGGGGATACGCAGTATTTT	CASSYSGAGDTQYF
TRBJ1-5	few	-	TRBV2	TGTGCCAGCGCAGGATCGAGTAGCAATCAGCCCCAGCATTTT	CASAGSSSNQPQHF
TRBJ2-2	-	TRBD1	TRBV7-3	TGTGCCAGCAGCCCCCAGGGGGCTCACACCGGGGAGCTGTTTTTT	CASSPQGAHTGELFF
TRBJ2-7	few	-	TRBV4-3	TGCGCCAGCAGCCAAGATATCGGGAATTCCTACGAGCAGTACTTC	CASSQDIGNSYEQYF
TRBJ2-5	-	TRBD2	TRBV5-1	TGCGCCAGCAGCTTGGCCCCCCGGACTAGCGGAGAGACCCAGTACTTC	CASSLAPRTSGETQYF
TRBJ2-3	-	-	TRBV9	TGTGCCAGCAGCCCAGGCAGCACAGATACGCAGTATTTT	CASSPGSTDTQYF
TRBJ2-3	-	TRBD2	TRBV11-2	TGTGCCAGCAGCTTAGATGGTGGGGGGGGATTCGTAGATACGCAGTATTTT	CASSLDGGGGFVDTQYF
TRBJ1-6	few	-	TRBV14	TGTGCCAGCAGCCTTTTTCCGGGGGGTTCACCCCTCCACTTT	CASSLFPGGSPLHF
TRBJ2-2	few	-	TRBV7-3	TGTGCCAGCAGCTTAACCCCAGACTCCTTCACCGGGGAGCTGTTTTTT	CASSLTPDSFTGELFF
TRBJ1-1	-	-	TRBV5-1	TGCGCCAGCAGCCCGGGGAACACTGAAGCTTTCTTT	CASSPGNTEAFF
TRBJ2-4	few	TRBD1	TRBV5-6	TGTGCCAGCAGCCAGGGGACAGAAAACATTCAGTACTTC	CASSQGTENIQYF
TRBJ2-3	-	TRBD2	TRBV29-1	TGCAGCGGTACGACACTAGCGGGGGGCGGGGTTTCGCAGTATTTT	CSGTTLAGGGVSQYF
TRBJ2-3	few	-	TRBV28	TGTGCCAGCAGTTCCTCCAGGGGAAGCACAGATACGCAGTATTTT	CASSSSRGSTDTQYF
TRBJ2-7	-	TRBD1	TRBV11-1	TGTGCCAGCAGCTTCTCGACAGGGGAGGCCCACGAGCAGTACTTC	CASSFSTGEAHEQYF